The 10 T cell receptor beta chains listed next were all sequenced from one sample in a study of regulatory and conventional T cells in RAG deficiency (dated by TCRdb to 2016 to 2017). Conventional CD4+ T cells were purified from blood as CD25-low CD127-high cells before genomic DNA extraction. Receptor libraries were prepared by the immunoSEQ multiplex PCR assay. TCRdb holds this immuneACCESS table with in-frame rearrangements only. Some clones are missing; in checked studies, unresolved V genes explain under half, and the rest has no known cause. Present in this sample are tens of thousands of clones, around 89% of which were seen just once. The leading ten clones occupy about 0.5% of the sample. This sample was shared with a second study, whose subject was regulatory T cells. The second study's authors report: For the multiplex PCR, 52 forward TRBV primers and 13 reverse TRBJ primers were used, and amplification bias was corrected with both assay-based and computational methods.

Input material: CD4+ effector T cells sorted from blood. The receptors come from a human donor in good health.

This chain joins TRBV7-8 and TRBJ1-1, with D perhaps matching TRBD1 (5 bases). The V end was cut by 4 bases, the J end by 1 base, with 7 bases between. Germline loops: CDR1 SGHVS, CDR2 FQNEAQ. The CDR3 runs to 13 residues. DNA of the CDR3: TGTGCCAGCAGCTGGGGCAGGAACACTGAAGCTTTCTTT. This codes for CASSWGRNTEAFF.

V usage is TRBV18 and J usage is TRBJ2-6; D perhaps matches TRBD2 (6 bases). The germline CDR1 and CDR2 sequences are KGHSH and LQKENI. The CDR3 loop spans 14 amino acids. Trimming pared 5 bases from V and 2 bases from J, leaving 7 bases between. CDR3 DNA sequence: TGTGCCAGCTCAACGGGGGCTGGGGCCAACGTCCTGACTTTC. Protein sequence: CASSTGAGANVLTF.

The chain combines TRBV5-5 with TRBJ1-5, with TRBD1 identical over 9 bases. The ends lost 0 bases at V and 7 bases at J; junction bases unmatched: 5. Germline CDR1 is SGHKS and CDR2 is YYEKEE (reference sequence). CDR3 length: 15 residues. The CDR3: CASSLAGQGSQPQHF. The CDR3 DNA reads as TGTGCCAGCAGCTTGGCCGGACAGGGGTCGCAGCCCCAGCATTTT. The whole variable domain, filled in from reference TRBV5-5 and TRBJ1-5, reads DAGVTQSPTHLIKTRGQQVTLRCSPISGHKSVSWYQQVLGQGPQFIFQYYEKEERGRGNFPDRFSARQFPNYSSELNVNALLLGDSALYLCASSLAGQGSQPQHFGDGTRLSIL.

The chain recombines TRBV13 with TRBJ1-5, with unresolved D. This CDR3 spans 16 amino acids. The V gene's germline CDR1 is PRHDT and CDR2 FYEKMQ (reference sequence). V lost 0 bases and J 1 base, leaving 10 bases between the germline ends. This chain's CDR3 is CASSLGSGRSNQPQHF. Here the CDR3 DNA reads TGTGCCAGCAGCTTAGGATCAGGACGGAGCAATCAGCCCCAGCATTTT.

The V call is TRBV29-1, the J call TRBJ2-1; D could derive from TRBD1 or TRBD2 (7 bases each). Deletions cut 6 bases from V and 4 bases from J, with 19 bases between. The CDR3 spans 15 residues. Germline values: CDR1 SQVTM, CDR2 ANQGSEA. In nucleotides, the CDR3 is TGCAGCGTGTTCAGGGGGGGACTATCATACAATGAGCAGTTCTTC. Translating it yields CSVFRGGLSYNEQFF.

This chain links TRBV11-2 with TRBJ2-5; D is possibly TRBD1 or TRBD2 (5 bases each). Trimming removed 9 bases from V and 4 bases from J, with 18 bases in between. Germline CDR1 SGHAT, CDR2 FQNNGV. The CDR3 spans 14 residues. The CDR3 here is CASTLSGGRETQYF. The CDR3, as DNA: TGTGCCAGTACCCTATCTGGGGGACGAGAGACCCAGTACTTC.

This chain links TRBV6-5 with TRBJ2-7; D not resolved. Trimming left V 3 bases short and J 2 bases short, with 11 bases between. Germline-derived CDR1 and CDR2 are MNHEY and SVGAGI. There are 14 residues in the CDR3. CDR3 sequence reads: CASSYGGPPYEQYF. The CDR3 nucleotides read TGTGCCAGCAGTTATGGTGGACCTCCCTACGAGCAGTACTTC.

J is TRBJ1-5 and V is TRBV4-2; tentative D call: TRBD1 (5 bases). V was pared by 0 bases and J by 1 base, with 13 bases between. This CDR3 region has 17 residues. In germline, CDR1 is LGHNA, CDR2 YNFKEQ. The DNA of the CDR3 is TGTGCCAGCAGCCAAGAGGGCCGCGGGGCGAGCAATCAGCCCCAGCATTTT. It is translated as CASSQEGRGASNQPQHF.

The CDR3 DNA sequence: TGCGCCAGCAGCCAAGATCCCTACAATGAGCAGTTCTTC. This gives the protein CASSQDPYNEQFF. The rearrangement uses TRBV4-1 and TRBJ2-1; D gene ambiguous. The CDR3 is 13 residues long. The germline V gene encodes CDR1 MGHRA and CDR2 YSYEKL. V gave up 0 bases and J gave up 2 bases, with 2 bases separating them.

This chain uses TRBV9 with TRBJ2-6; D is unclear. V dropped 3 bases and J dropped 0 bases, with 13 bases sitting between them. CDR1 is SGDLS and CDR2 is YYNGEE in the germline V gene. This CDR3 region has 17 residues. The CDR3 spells CASSAEQMSSGANVLTF. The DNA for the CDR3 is TGTGCCAGCAGCGCGGAGCAGATGAGCTCTGGGGCCAACGTCCTGACTTTC.